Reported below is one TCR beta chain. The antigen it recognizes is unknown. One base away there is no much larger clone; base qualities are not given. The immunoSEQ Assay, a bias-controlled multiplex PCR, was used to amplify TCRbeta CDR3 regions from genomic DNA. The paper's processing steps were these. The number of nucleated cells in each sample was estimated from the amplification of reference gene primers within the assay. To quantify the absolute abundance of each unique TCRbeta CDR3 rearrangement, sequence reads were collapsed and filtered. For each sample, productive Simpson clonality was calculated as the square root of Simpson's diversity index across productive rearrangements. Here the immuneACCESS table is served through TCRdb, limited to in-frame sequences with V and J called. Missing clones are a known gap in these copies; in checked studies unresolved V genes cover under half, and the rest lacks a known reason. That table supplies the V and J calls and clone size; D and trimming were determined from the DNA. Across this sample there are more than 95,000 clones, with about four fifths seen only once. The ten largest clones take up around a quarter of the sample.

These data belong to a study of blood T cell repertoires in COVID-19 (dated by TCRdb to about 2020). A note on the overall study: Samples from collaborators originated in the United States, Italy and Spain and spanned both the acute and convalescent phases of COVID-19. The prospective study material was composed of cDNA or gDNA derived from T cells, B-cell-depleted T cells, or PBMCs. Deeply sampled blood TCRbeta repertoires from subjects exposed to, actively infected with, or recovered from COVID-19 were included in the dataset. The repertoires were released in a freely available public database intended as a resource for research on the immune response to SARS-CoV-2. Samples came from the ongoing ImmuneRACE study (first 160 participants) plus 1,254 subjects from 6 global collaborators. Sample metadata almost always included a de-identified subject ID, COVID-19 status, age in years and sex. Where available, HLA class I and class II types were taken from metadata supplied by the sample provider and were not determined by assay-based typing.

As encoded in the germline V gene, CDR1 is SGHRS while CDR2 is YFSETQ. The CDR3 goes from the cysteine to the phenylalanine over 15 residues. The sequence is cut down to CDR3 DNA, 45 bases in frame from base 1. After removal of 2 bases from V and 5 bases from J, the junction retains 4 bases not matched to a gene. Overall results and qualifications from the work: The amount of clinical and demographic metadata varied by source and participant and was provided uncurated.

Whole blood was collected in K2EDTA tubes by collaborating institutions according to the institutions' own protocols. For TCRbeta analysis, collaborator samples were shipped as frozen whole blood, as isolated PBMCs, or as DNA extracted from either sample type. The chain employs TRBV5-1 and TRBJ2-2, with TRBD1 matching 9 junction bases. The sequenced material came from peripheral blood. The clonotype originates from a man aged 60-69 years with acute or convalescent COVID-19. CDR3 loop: CASSFGQGRTGELFF. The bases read TGCGCCAGCAGCTTCGGACAGGGGAGGACCGGGGAGCTGTTTTTT.